This is a list of T cell receptor beta chains from one sample in a study of CD8+ T cells in alopecia areata. Only in-frame clones appear in the TCRdb table, and some are missing; sequencing was by immunoSEQ multiplex PCR. The sample has 120,000 or so clones, over 60% seen once; the top ten hold around 5.7%. Sample: CD4+ T cells sorted from blood, taken at week 4, from a patient treated with tofacitinib. The source of these receptors is a human donor with alopecia areata. The CDR3 runs from the conserved cysteine through the conserved F or W. The D gene is left open where the match is weak. Size is stated for part of the rows, as once, few or many counts, or as a class when the clone is expanded.

size,D,V,J,CDR3,DNA
few,.,TRBV28,TRBJ1-5,CASSLFGRGNQPQHF,TGTGCCAGCAGTTTATTCGGGAGGGGCAATCAGCCCCAGCATTTT
.,.,TRBV15,TRBJ1-5,CATSFGTYLSNQPQHF,TGTGCCACCAGCTTTGGGACATACCTTAGCAATCAGCCCCAGCATTTT
.,TRBD2,TRBV19,TRBJ2-1,CASSSPGTRFGNEQFF,TGTGCCAGTAGTTCCCCCGGGACTAGGTTTGGAAATGAGCAGTTCTTC
few,.,TRBV29-1,TRBJ1-5,CSVSLTGSNQPQHF,TGCAGCGTTTCTCTCACAGGTAGCAATCAGCCCCAGCATTTT
.,.,TRBV27,TRBJ2-5,CASSFTSQETQYF,TGTGCCAGCAGTTTTACAAGTCAAGAGACCCAGTACTTC
.,TRBD1,TRBV30,TRBJ2-7,CAWSRDSPWPREQYF,TGTGCCTGGAGTCGGGACAGCCCATGGCCTCGGGAGCAGTACTTC
few,.,TRBV19,TRBJ2-5,CASSDIQETQYF,TGTGCCAGTAGCGACATACAAGAGACCCAGTACTTC
.,TRBD2,TRBV30,TRBJ2-3,CAWSSEGTSGRGADTQYF,TGTGCCTGGAGCTCAGAAGGGACTAGCGGGAGAGGGGCAGATACGCAGTATTTT
.,.,TRBV2,TRBJ2-7,CASSDLGEQYF,TGTGCCAGCAGTGACCTAGGCGAGCAGTACTTC
few,.,TRBV7-4,TRBJ2-6,CASSWYSGANVLTF,TGTGCCAGCAGCTGGTACTCTGGGGCCAACGTCCTGACTTTC
.,TRBD1,TRBV5-4,TRBJ2-1,CASSLRQGVQGQFF,TGTGCCAGCAGCTTGAGACAGGGGGTGCAAGGGCAGTTCTTC
.,.,TRBV27,TRBJ1-2,CASRLDSDYGYTF,TGTGCCAGCAGACTCGACAGCGACTATGGCTACACCTTC
.,.,TRBV5-1,TRBJ1-2,CASSLEGENYGYTF,TGCGCCAGCAGCTTGGAAGGGGAGAACTATGGCTACACCTTC
few,.,TRBV29-1,TRBJ2-7,CSVDVPGTTYEQYF,TGCAGCGTCGACGTCCCAGGGACGACCTACGAGCAGTACTTC
.,TRBD1,TRBV29-1,TRBJ2-1,CSFDRGNEQFF,TGCAGCTTTGACAGGGGCAATGAGCAGTTCTTC
.,TRBD1,TRBV6-5,TRBJ1-2,CASKTTGPEYGYTF,TGTGCCAGCAAGACGACAGGGCCGGAGTATGGCTACACCTTC
few,.,TRBV4-3,TRBJ2-3,CASSQDRGPDTQYF,TGCGCCAGCAGCCAAGATAGAGGCCCAGATACGCAGTATTTT
.,.,TRBV28,TRBJ1-1,CASSPPQTLNTEAFF,TGTGCCAGCAGTCCCCCGCAGACACTGAACACTGAAGCTTTCTTT